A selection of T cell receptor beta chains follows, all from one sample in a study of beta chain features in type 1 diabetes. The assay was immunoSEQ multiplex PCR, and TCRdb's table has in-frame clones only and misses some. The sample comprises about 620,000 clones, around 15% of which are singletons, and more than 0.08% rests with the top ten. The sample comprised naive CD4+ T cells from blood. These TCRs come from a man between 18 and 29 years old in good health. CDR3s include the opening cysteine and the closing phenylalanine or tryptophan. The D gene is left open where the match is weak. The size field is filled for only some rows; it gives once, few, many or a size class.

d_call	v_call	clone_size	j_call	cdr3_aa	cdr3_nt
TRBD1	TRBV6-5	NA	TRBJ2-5	CASSYSGDRETQYF	TGTGCCAGCAGTTACTCAGGGGACAGAGAGACCCAGTACTTC
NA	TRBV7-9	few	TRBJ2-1	CASSGTGRYREFF	TGTGCCAGCAGCGGTACAGGGAGGTATAGGGAGTTCTTC
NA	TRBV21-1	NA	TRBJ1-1	CASSKGQDSIYTEAFF	TGTGCCAGCAGCAAAGGTCAGGACAGCATCTACACTGAAGCTTTCTTT
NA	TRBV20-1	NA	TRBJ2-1	CSAMRGEQFF	TGCAGTGCTATGAGAGGGGAGCAGTTCTTC
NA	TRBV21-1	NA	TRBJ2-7	CASTGRGRDEQYF	TGTGCCAGCACTGGCCGGGGGCGGGACGAGCAGTACTTC
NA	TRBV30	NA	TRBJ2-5	CAWNRGLGKETQYF	TGTGCCTGGAACCGGGGCCTGGGGAAAGAGACCCAGTACTTC
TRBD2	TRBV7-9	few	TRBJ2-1	CASSLSSGLAGVSNEQFF	TGTGCCAGCAGCTTGAGTTCGGGACTAGCGGGAGTATCGAATGAGCAGTTCTTC
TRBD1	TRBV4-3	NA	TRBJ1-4	CASSQGTGGGEKLFF	TGCGCCAGCAGCCAGGGGACAGGGGGTGGGGAAAAACTGTTTTTT
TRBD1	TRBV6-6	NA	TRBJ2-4	CASSRQGSNIQYF	TGTGCCAGCAGCCGACAGGGGTCAAACATTCAGTACTTC
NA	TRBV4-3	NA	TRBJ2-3	CASSQDSVVGRDTQYF	TGCGCCAGCAGCCAAGATAGTGTCGTGGGCCGGGATACGCAGTATTTT
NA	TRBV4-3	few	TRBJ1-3	CASSPRDPGSGNTIYF	TGCGCCAGCAGCCCAAGGGACCCCGGCTCTGGAAACACCATATATTTT
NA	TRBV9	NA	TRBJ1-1	CASSVAPGDTEAFF	TGTGCCAGCAGCGTAGCCCCCGGGGACACTGAAGCTTTCTTT
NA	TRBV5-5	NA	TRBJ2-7	CASSPYGDTDYEQYF	TGCGCCAGCAGCCCATATGGGGACACCGATTACGAGCAGTACTTC
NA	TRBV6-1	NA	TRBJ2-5	CASSEGMGEETQYF	TGTGCCAGCAGTGAAGGGATGGGGGAGGAGACCCAGTACTTC
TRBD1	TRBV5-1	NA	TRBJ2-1	CASSWAGTGKYNEQFF	TGCGCCAGCAGCTGGGCCGGGACAGGGAAATACAATGAGCAGTTCTTC
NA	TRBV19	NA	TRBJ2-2	CASIHSQGRSTGELFF	TGTGCCAGTATCCATAGCCAGGGGAGAAGCACCGGGGAGCTGTTTTTT
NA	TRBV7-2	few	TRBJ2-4	CASSPPWSRTDKNIQYF	TGTGCCAGCAGCCCTCCATGGAGTAGGACGGACAAAAACATTCAGTACTTC
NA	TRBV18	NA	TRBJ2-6	CASSPQGGANVLTF	TGTGCCAGCTCACCCCAGGGGGGGGCCAACGTCCTGACTTTC
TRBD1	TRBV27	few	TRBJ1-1	CASSLSGLSGGEAFF	TGTGCCAGCAGTTTATCGGGCCTGTCAGGGGGTGAAGCTTTCTTT
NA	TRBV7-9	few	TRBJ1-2	CASSLATHGYTF	TGTGCCAGCAGCTTAGCTACCCATGGCTACACCTTC
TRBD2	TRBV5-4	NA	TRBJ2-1	CASSLVLAGAGYNEQFF	TGTGCCAGCAGCTTGGTTCTAGCGGGAGCAGGCTACAATGAGCAGTTCTTC
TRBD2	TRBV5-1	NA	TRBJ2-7	CASSLSRGRNSNEQYF	TGCGCCAGCAGCTTGAGTCGCGGGAGGAATTCGAACGAGCAGTACTTC
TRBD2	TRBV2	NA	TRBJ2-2	CASSRTSGGQNTGELFF	TGTGCCAGCAGTAGGACTAGCGGGGGGCAGAACACCGGGGAGCTGTTTTTT
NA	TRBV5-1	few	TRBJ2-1	CASSLEGLNNEQFF	TGCGCCAGCAGCTTGGAGGGTCTGAACAATGAGCAGTTCTTC
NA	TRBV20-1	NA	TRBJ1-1	CSARVTAEAFF	TGCAGTGCTAGAGTTACCGCTGAAGCTTTCTTT
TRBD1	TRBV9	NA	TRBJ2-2	CASNLRGQGANTGELFF	TGTGCCAGCAATCTAAGGGGACAGGGGGCGAACACCGGGGAGCTGTTTTTT
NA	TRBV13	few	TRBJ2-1	CASSLVIVGEQFF	TGTGCCAGCAGCTTAGTAATAGTAGGTGAGCAGTTCTTC
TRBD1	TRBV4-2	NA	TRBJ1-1	CASGRGGLRNTEAFF	TGTGCCAGCGGCAGGGGGGGCTTGAGGAACACTGAAGCTTTCTTT
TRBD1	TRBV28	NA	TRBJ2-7	CASSDTGGRNYYEQYF	TGTGCCAGCAGTGATACAGGGGGCAGAAACTACTACGAGCAGTACTTC
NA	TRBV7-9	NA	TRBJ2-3	CASSPGGVSTDTQYF	TGTGCCAGCAGCCCCGGGGGCGTTTCCACAGATACGCAGTATTTT